These T cell receptor beta chains were read from a single sample in a study of blood T cell repertoires in COVID-19. Profiled with immunoSEQ multiplex PCR; TCRdb holds only in-frame clones, not every one. The data show 50,000 to 60,000 clones, roughly 85% seen once. The material sequenced was peripheral blood. These TCRs come from a human donor in a cohort sampled during active COVID-19. CDR3s include the opening cysteine and the closing phenylalanine or tryptophan. The D gene is left open where the match is weak. Not all rows give a size; the values are once, few, many and, for expanded clones, a class.

d_call: TRBD2
j_call: TRBJ2-1
v_call: TRBV18
clone_size: .
cdr3_aa: CASSPAGGPIDNEQFF
cdr3_nt: TGTGCCAGCTCACCGGCGGGAGGGCCGATAGACAATGAGCAGTTCTTC

d_call: TRBD2
j_call: TRBJ2-1
v_call: TRBV5-1
clone_size: once
cdr3_aa: CATRRTSGYNEQFF
cdr3_nt: TGCGCCACCCGAAGGACTAGCGGATACAATGAGCAGTTCTTC

d_call: TRBD1
j_call: TRBJ1-5
v_call: TRBV28
clone_size: .
cdr3_aa: CASTSQGDNQPQHF
cdr3_nt: TGTGCCAGCACAAGTCAGGGGGACAATCAGCCCCAGCATTTT

d_call: TRBD1
j_call: TRBJ2-5
v_call: TRBV15
clone_size: .
cdr3_aa: CATSKGGRASQETQYF
cdr3_nt: TGTGCCACCAGCAAAGGGGGCAGGGCATCCCAGGAGACCCAGTACTTC

d_call: TRBD1
j_call: TRBJ1-5
v_call: TRBV30
clone_size: .
cdr3_aa: CAWSVRLWTGGEDQPQHF
cdr3_nt: TGTGCCTGGAGTGTACGATTGTGGACAGGGGGCGAGGATCAGCCCCAGCATTTT

d_call: TRBD2
j_call: TRBJ2-7
v_call: TRBV29-1
clone_size: once
cdr3_aa: CSVGGLVGIYEQYF
cdr3_nt: TGCAGCGTGGGGGGACTAGTTGGAATCTACGAGCAGTACTTC

d_call: .
j_call: TRBJ2-2
v_call: TRBV28
clone_size: .
cdr3_aa: CASSLGVGQPANTGELFF
cdr3_nt: TGTGCCAGCAGTTTAGGAGTCGGACAGCCTGCGAACACCGGGGAGCTGTTTTTT

d_call: TRBD2
j_call: TRBJ2-1
v_call: TRBV9
clone_size: .
cdr3_aa: CASSVGTSGRENNEQFF
cdr3_nt: TGTGCCAGCAGCGTAGGGACTAGCGGGAGAGAGAACAATGAGCAGTTCTTC

d_call: TRBD2
j_call: TRBJ2-3
v_call: TRBV5-1
clone_size: few
cdr3_aa: CASSFPSGGTDTQYF
cdr3_nt: TGCGCCAGCAGCTTCCCTAGCGGGGGCACAGATACGCAGTATTTT

d_call: .
j_call: TRBJ2-2
v_call: TRBV18
clone_size: .
cdr3_aa: CASSPRSRGNTGELFF
cdr3_nt: TGTGCCAGCTCACCACGGAGCAGGGGTAACACCGGGGAGCTGTTTTTT

d_call: .
j_call: TRBJ2-7
v_call: TRBV4-3
clone_size: .
cdr3_aa: CASSQDYRTGDEQYF
cdr3_nt: TGCGCCAGCAGCCAAGATTATAGAACCGGAGACGAGCAGTACTTC

d_call: TRBD2
j_call: TRBJ2-3
v_call: TRBV28
clone_size: .
cdr3_aa: CASSPGTSGIADTQYF
cdr3_nt: TGTGCCAGCAGTCCCGGGACTAGCGGGATAGCAGATACGCAGTATTTT

d_call: .
j_call: TRBJ2-7
v_call: TRBV9
clone_size: .
cdr3_aa: CASSVGQSSYEQYF
cdr3_nt: TGTGCCAGCAGCGTCGGACAGTCCTCCTACGAGCAGTACTTC

d_call: TRBD1
j_call: TRBJ2-3
v_call: TRBV6-4
clone_size: .
cdr3_aa: CASSVDRTGTDTQYF
cdr3_nt: TGTGCCAGCAGTGTGGACAGGACAGGGACAGATACGCAGTATTTT

d_call: .
j_call: TRBJ2-7
v_call: TRBV30
clone_size: .
cdr3_aa: CAWSTGNEQYF
cdr3_nt: TGTGCCTGGAGTACAGGGAATGAGCAGTACTTC

d_call: .
j_call: TRBJ2-6
v_call: TRBV4-3
clone_size: .
cdr3_aa: CASSQGKQPSGANVLTF
cdr3_nt: TGCGCCAGCAGCCAAGGGAAACAGCCCTCTGGGGCCAACGTCCTGACTTTC

d_call: .
j_call: TRBJ1-6
v_call: TRBV7-9
clone_size: .
cdr3_aa: CASSLLGPNSPLHF
cdr3_nt: TGTGCCAGCAGCTTACTGGGGCCGAATTCACCCCTCCACTTT

d_call: TRBD1
j_call: TRBJ2-3
v_call: TRBV9
clone_size: .
cdr3_aa: CASSGRDRLTDTQYF
cdr3_nt: TGTGCCAGCAGCGGACGGGACAGACTCACAGATACGCAGTATTTT

d_call: .
j_call: TRBJ1-4
v_call: TRBV5-4
clone_size: .
cdr3_aa: CASSLRESNEKLFF
cdr3_nt: TGTGCCAGCAGCCTCCGGGAATCTAATGAAAAACTGTTTTTT

d_call: TRBD2
j_call: TRBJ2-7
v_call: TRBV5-1
clone_size: .
cdr3_aa: CASSLGSGRSDEQYF
cdr3_nt: TGCGCCAGCAGCTTGGGCAGCGGGAGATCCGACGAGCAGTACTTC

d_call: TRBD1
j_call: TRBJ2-2
v_call: TRBV18
clone_size: .
cdr3_aa: CASSPRTGANTGELFF
cdr3_nt: TGTGCCAGCTCACCACGGACAGGGGCCAACACCGGGGAGCTGTTTTTT

d_call: .
j_call: TRBJ2-2
v_call: TRBV25-1
clone_size: .
cdr3_aa: CASSEQIVAGTGELFF
cdr3_nt: TGTGCCAGCAGTGAGCAGATCGTCGCAGGGACCGGGGAGCTGTTTTTT

d_call: TRBD1
j_call: TRBJ1-1
v_call: TRBV6-6
clone_size: .
cdr3_aa: CASSYGTGSEAFF
cdr3_nt: TGTGCCAGCAGTTACGGGACAGGGAGTGAAGCTTTCTTT

d_call: TRBD2
j_call: TRBJ2-7
v_call: TRBV4-3
clone_size: .
cdr3_aa: CASSQVAGADSGAIYEQYF
cdr3_nt: TGCGCCAGCAGCCAAGTCGCCGGGGCGGATAGCGGGGCGATTTACGAGCAGTACTTC

d_call: TRBD1
j_call: TRBJ2-2
v_call: TRBV27
clone_size: .
cdr3_aa: CASTVQGYGTGELFF
cdr3_nt: TGTGCCAGCACCGTACAGGGGTATGGCACCGGGGAGCTGTTTTTT

d_call: TRBD2
j_call: TRBJ2-2
v_call: TRBV7-6
clone_size: .
cdr3_aa: CASRAGATANTGELFF
cdr3_nt: TGTGCCAGTCGAGCGGGAGCCACCGCGAACACCGGGGAGCTGTTTTTT

d_call: .
j_call: TRBJ2-5
v_call: TRBV7-6
clone_size: .
cdr3_aa: CASSFLETQYF
cdr3_nt: TGTGCCAGCAGCTTTCTAGAGACCCAGTACTTC

d_call: .
j_call: TRBJ1-1
v_call: TRBV11-2
clone_size: .
cdr3_aa: CASSRSQAFF
cdr3_nt: TGTGCCAGCAGCCGTAGCCAAGCTTTCTTT

d_call: TRBD1
j_call: TRBJ1-5
v_call: TRBV19
clone_size: .
cdr3_aa: CASSRDRNQPQHF
cdr3_nt: TGTGCCAGTAGCCGGGACAGGAATCAGCCCCAGCATTTT

d_call: .
j_call: TRBJ2-4
v_call: TRBV27
clone_size: .
cdr3_aa: CASSSGEAAKNIQYF
cdr3_nt: TGTGCCAGCAGTTCGGGGGAAGCAGCCAAAAACATTCAGTACTTC

d_call: .
j_call: TRBJ2-3
v_call: TRBV6-5
clone_size: .
cdr3_aa: CASSYRGGLTDTQYF
cdr3_nt: TGTGCCAGCAGTTACCGCGGAGGGCTCACAGATACGCAGTATTTT

d_call: TRBD1
j_call: TRBJ2-3
v_call: TRBV29-1
clone_size: .
cdr3_aa: CSVTGTEHFTQYF
cdr3_nt: TGCAGCGTGACCGGGACAGAACATTTTACGCAGTATTTT

d_call: TRBD2
j_call: TRBJ2-3
v_call: TRBV4-1
clone_size: .
cdr3_aa: CASSLRGESGSITDTQYF
cdr3_nt: TGCGCCAGCAGCCTCCGGGGGGAAAGCGGAAGTATTACAGATACGCAGTATTTT

d_call: TRBD1
j_call: TRBJ2-3
v_call: TRBV6-5
clone_size: .
cdr3_aa: CASSRQGSTDTQYF
cdr3_nt: TGTGCCAGCAGCAGACAGGGGAGCACAGATACGCAGTATTTT

d_call: TRBD1
j_call: TRBJ1-6
v_call: TRBV30
clone_size: .
cdr3_aa: CACRDRVFSPLHF
cdr3_nt: TGTGCCTGCCGGGACAGGGTATTTTCACCCCTCCACTTT

d_call: TRBD1
j_call: TRBJ1-4
v_call: TRBV6-8
clone_size: .
cdr3_aa: CANLTGPSWEKLFF
cdr3_nt: TGTGCCAATCTGACAGGGCCCAGCTGGGAAAAACTGTTTTTT

d_call: TRBD1
j_call: TRBJ2-3
v_call: TRBV2
clone_size: .
cdr3_aa: CASSRAGGTSTDTQYF
cdr3_nt: TGTGCCAGCAGTCGGGCAGGGGGAACTAGCACAGATACGCAGTATTTT

d_call: TRBD2
j_call: TRBJ2-7
v_call: TRBV5-1
clone_size: .
cdr3_aa: CASSFSGTNYEQYF
cdr3_nt: TGCGCCAGCAGCTTCTCCGGGACTAACTACGAGCAGTACTTC

d_call: TRBD1
j_call: TRBJ1-4
v_call: TRBV28
clone_size: .
cdr3_aa: CASSSAGGAFEKLFF
cdr3_nt: TGTGCCAGCAGTTCTGCAGGGGGCGCTTTCGAAAAACTGTTTTTT

d_call: TRBD1
j_call: TRBJ1-6
v_call: TRBV28
clone_size: .
cdr3_aa: CASSYPGQALNSPLHF
cdr3_nt: TGTGCCAGCAGTTACCCAGGACAGGCCCTAAATTCACCCCTCCACTTT

d_call: .
j_call: TRBJ1-2
v_call: TRBV5-4
clone_size: .
cdr3_aa: CASSLESSGYTF
cdr3_nt: TGTGCCAGCAGCTTGGAGTCGAGTGGCTACACCTTC

d_call: .
j_call: TRBJ2-1
v_call: TRBV7-3
clone_size: .
cdr3_aa: CASSLSAERYNEQFF
cdr3_nt: TGTGCCAGCAGCTTATCGGCGGAACGATACAATGAGCAGTTCTTC

d_call: TRBD1
j_call: TRBJ2-1
v_call: TRBV5-1
clone_size: .
cdr3_aa: CASSLETGGHNEQFF
cdr3_nt: TGCGCCAGCAGCTTGGAGACAGGGGGACACAATGAGCAGTTCTTC

d_call: TRBD1
j_call: TRBJ2-7
v_call: TRBV10-3
clone_size: .
cdr3_aa: CAISESGTVTF
cdr3_nt: TGTGCCATCAGTGAGTCAGGGACAGTTACCTTC

d_call: .
j_call: TRBJ1-5
v_call: TRBV3-1/TRBV3-2
clone_size: .
cdr3_aa: CASSQDRGQPQHF
cdr3_nt: TGTGCCAGCAGCCAAGATCGGGGGCAGCCCCAGCATTTT

d_call: TRBD1
j_call: TRBJ1-3
v_call: TRBV2
clone_size: .
cdr3_aa: CASTQGAGNTIYF
cdr3_nt: TGTGCCAGCACACAGGGGGCTGGAAACACCATATATTTT

d_call: TRBD1
j_call: TRBJ1-1
v_call: TRBV6-1
clone_size: .
cdr3_aa: CASSERGLEAFF
cdr3_nt: TGTGCCAGCAGTGAAAGGGGGCTAGAAGCTTTCTTT